This T cell receptor beta chain was documented in a study of T cells in Graves' hyperthyroidism and ophthalmopathy. It was RNA transcripts that yielded the amplified TCR beta CDR3 regions. Researchers ran a first-round RT-PCR on the TCR CDR3 using the HTBI primer set. TCRdb re-called the multiplex PCR reads with MiXCR, one entry per CDR3 protein. This table holds about 550,000 distinct CDR3 sequences, around 20% found once. This clonotype was seen at least ten times. A roughly 9.3 ml volume of fresh peripheral blood provided the PBMCs. The sequenced sample consisted of blood. This sequence was found in a man aged 18 to 30 with Graves' hyperthyroidism.

The DNA of the CDR3 is TGTGCCACCAGTGATTTTAAGGGGGAGTCAGCTTTCTTT. As protein: CATSDFKGESAFF. V is TRBV24-1 and J is TRBJ1-1; tentative D call: TRBD1 (6 bases). The V gene's germline CDR1 is KGHDR and CDR2 SFDVKD. The CDR3 extends over 13 amino acids. V lost 1 base and J 10 bases, leaving 12 bases between the germline ends.